This T cell receptor (beta chain) comes out of a study of PD-L1 blockade in urothelial cancer. Germline V gene sequence: CDR1 MNHNS, CDR2 SASEGT. This CDR3 is 15 amino acids long. With 6 bases removed from V and 2 bases from J, the gap between germline ends came to 15 bases. Some clones are missing from TCRdb's copy, which holds only in-frame ones; the method was immunoSEQ multiplex PCR. Counted here are some 53,000 clones, roughly 80% occurring once; the ten biggest clones make up approximately 4%. V and J are TRBV6-1 and TRBJ2-3; no clear D. The sequence derives from a man in his 70s with urothelial cancer. The sample consisted of PBMCs, taken around atezolizumab (anti-PD-L1) treatment. CDR3 region: CASRRREAPTDTQYF. In nucleotides, the CDR3 is TGTGCCAGCAGAAGGAGAGAGGCCCCCACAGATACGCAGTATTTT.